The present T cell receptor (beta chain) was sequenced within a study of T cell repertoires in cytomegalovirus infection. As for the study in general: Matching HLA type, along with CMV infection, was indicated by public TCR beta signatures. Study results and caveats: CMV-specific TCR beta clonotypes restricted by HLA-C dominated the ex vivo response. Identification of carriers of CMV plus the relevant HLA was achieved through cumulative public TCR beta family frequency.

TCRdb reprocessed the reads with MiXCR, giving one entry per CDR3 protein. The data contain almost 300,000 distinct CDR3 sequences, about 9.1% of them seen just once; the ten biggest clones take up approximately 2.3%. Only a few counts were recorded for this clonotype. The antigen is not known. Material for sequencing was PBMCs. The TCR comes from a human donor in good health (CMV status not recorded). Some clones in this sample may be carry-over from other donors' samples.

CDR3 amino acids: CASSTAINYGYTF. CDR3 DNA sequence: TGTGCCAGCAGTACAGCCATTAACTATGGCTACACCTTC. This chain joins TRBV28 and TRBJ1-2, with D hard to call. This CDR3 is 13 amino acids long. V gave up 5 bases and J gave up 1 base, with 8 bases separating them. The germline gives CDR1 MDHEN, CDR2 SYDVKM.